This TCR beta chain was retrieved from a study of Graves' ophthalmopathy and Graves' hyperthyroidism. As for the study in general: Stable hyperthyroidism was defined by absence of ophthalmopathy within 18 months of follow-up.

Only a few counts were recorded for this clonotype. Its antigen is still unknown. RNA transcripts were the template, and TCR beta CDR3 regions were amplified from them. Investigators did first-round RT-PCR with HTBI primers, then second-round multiplex PCR. TCRdb reanalysed the multiplex PCR reads using MiXCR and keeps one entry per CDR3 protein. Counted here are over a million distinct CDR3 sequences, 35% to 45% occurring once; the ten biggest clones make up approximately 10%. The junction had 8 bases not matched to a gene; V was cut back by 5 bases and J by 6 bases. Germline lookup yields CDR1 SGDLS and CDR2 YYNGEE. CDR3 length: 15 amino acids. Study-wide points: Clonotypes were expanded in thyroid at above 0.001 frequency, and most also appeared in blood. Using 13 signatures, a model distinguished ophthalmopathy from stable hyperthyroidism, reaching more than 85% sensitivity and 80% to 83% specificity.

V usage is TRBV9 and J usage is TRBJ2-7; 13 positions match TRBD2. The sample comprised peripheral blood or thyroid tissue (not recorded which). This receptor was identified in an adult man with Graves' hyperthyroidism. As DNA, the CDR3 is TGTGCCAGCAGTTTAACAGGACTAGCGGGAGTCGAGCAGTACTTC. Translation: CASSLTGLAGVEQYF. The whole variable domain, remainder taken from reference TRBV9 and TRBJ2-7, is DSGVTQTPKHLITATGQRVTLRCSPRSGDLSVYWYQQSLDQGLQFLIQYYNGEERAKGNILERFSAQQFPDLHSELNLSSLELGDSALYFCASSLTGLAGVEQYFGPGTRLTVT.